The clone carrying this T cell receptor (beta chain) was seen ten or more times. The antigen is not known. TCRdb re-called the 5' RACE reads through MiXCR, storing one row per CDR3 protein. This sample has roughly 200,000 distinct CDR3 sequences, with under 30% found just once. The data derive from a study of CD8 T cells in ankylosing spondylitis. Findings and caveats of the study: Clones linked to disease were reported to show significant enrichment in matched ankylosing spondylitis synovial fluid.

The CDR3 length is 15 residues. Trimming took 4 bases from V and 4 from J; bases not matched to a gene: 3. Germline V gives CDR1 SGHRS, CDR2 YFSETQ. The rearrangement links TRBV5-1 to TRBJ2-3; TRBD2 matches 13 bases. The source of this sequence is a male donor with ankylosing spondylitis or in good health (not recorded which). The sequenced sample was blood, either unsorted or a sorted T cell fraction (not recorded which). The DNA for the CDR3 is TGCGCCAGCAGCCGGACTAGCGGGAGTTCAGATACGCAGTATTTT. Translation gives CASSRTSGSSDTQYF. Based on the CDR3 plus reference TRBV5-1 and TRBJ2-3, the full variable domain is KAGVTQTPRYLIKTRGQQVTLSCSPISGHRSVSWYQQTPGQGLQFLFEYFSETQRNKGNFPGRFSGRQFSNSRSEMNVSTLELGDSALYLCASSRTSGSSDTQYFGPGTRLTVL.